Listed below are T cell receptor beta chains from one sample, sequenced in a study of T cells in tuberculosis. Generated by immunoSEQ multiplex PCR, the TCRdb table keeps only in-frame clones and is missing some. The sample holds 40,000 to 50,000 clones, 95% seen once. The sequenced sample consisted of PBMCs. These receptors were taken from a donor between 10 and 35 years old with latent tuberculosis or without tuberculosis infection. The CDR3 runs from the conserved cysteine through the conserved F or W. Each record gives: D gene, CDR3 length, J gene, clone size, V gene, CDR3 protein, CDR3 DNA. A D gene is named only where the DNA matches it firmly. For some rows the clone size is stated as once, few or many, or as a class when expanded; others skip it.

TRBD2	13	TRBJ2-7	-	TRBV6-1	CAHRGEVPYEQYF	TGTGCTCACCGGGGGGAGGTCCCCTACGAGCAGTACTTC
TRBD1	14	TRBJ1-2	-	TRBV9	CASSGITGGYGYTF	TGTGCCAGCAGCGGCATAACAGGGGGCTATGGCTACACCTTC
-	15	TRBJ1-5	-	TRBV30	CAWNGGGRGNQPQHF	TGTGCCTGGAACGGGGGGGGGAGAGGCAATCAGCCCCAGCATTTT
TRBD1	16	TRBJ1-1	-	TRBV4-1	CASSQDGQGRDTEAFF	TGCGCCAGCAGCCAAGACGGACAGGGCAGGGACACTGAAGCTTTCTTT
-	13	TRBJ1-3	-	TRBV29-1	CSVGEFSGNTIYF	TGCAGCGTTGGCGAATTCTCTGGAAACACCATATATTTT
TRBD2	15	TRBJ2-7	-	TRBV27	CASSLFAGGDYEQYF	TGTGCCAGCAGTTTATTCGCGGGGGGGGACTACGAGCAGTACTTC
-	14	TRBJ2-7	-	TRBV19	CASSMGAGSYEQYF	TGTGCCAGTAGTATGGGGGCAGGCTCCTACGAGCAGTACTTC
-	15	TRBJ2-3	medium-sized	TRBV10-1	CASSKGTERADTQYF	TGCGCCAGCAGTAAAGGGACTGAACGCGCAGATACGCAGTATTTT
TRBD1	10	TRBJ1-1	-	TRBV20-1	CSALGTVLFF	TGCAGTGCTCTCGGGACAGTCCTTTTCTTT
-	14	TRBJ2-7	-	TRBV5-1	CASSLDGTPGEQYF	TGCGCCAGCAGCTTGGACGGGACACCAGGGGAGCAGTACTTC
-	13	TRBJ1-5	-	TRBV23-1	CASRVLRNQPQHF	TGCGCCAGTCGGGTTCTTAGAAATCAGCCCCAGCATTTT
TRBD1	14	TRBJ2-2	-	TRBV14	CASSPTGVGGELFF	TGTGCCAGCAGCCCAACAGGGGTCGGCGGGGAGCTGTTTTTT
TRBD1	15	TRBJ1-4	-	TRBV28	CASSLEGASNEKLFF	TGTGCCAGCAGTTTAGAGGGGGCCTCTAATGAAAAACTGTTTTTT
TRBD1	14	TRBJ1-5	-	TRBV11-2	CASRKGTGNQPQHF	TGTGCCAGCAGAAAAGGGACAGGGAACCAGCCCCAGCATTTT
TRBD1	12	TRBJ1-2	-	TRBV27	CASSQGADGYTF	TGTGCCAGTTCACAGGGGGCAGATGGCTACACCTTC
-	15	TRBJ2-4	-	TRBV15	CATSRDSQGKNIQYF	TGTGCCACCAGCAGAGATTCGCAGGGGAAAAACATTCAGTACTTC
TRBD1	15	TRBJ1-1	-	TRBV27	CASSYQQGATAEAFF	TGTGCCAGCAGTTATCAACAGGGGGCAACGGCTGAAGCTTTCTTT
TRBD2	14	TRBJ2-7	few	TRBV25-1	CASSDLGTGGEQYF	TGTGCCAGCAGTGATCTGGGCACGGGGGGCGAGCAGTACTTC
TRBD1	15	TRBJ1-3	-	TRBV14	CASSQVSQGAGTIYF	TGTGCCAGCAGCCAAGTTTCACAGGGGGCCGGCACCATATATTTT
TRBD1	14	TRBJ1-1	-	TRBV5-6	CASSLRGLSTEAFF	TGTGCCAGCAGCTTGAGGGGGCTAAGCACTGAAGCTTTCTTT
-	16	TRBJ1-6	-	TRBV18	CASSPTASSYNSPLHF	TGTGCCAGCTCACCTACAGCCAGCTCCTATAATTCACCCCTCCACTTT
TRBD1	15	TRBJ2-7	-	TRBV5-6	CASSLGGTGNYEQYF	TGTGCCAGCAGCTTGGGGGGGACAGGTAACTACGAGCAGTACTTC
-	16	TRBJ2-1	-	TRBV5-1	CASTMGLAGRNNEQFF	TGCGCCAGCACCATGGGCCTTGCGGGGCGAAACAATGAGCAGTTCTTC
TRBD1	16	TRBJ1-5	-	TRBV15	CATSTYRQGPNQPQHF	TGTGCCACCAGCACCTACCGACAGGGCCCAAATCAGCCCCAGCATTTT
TRBD2	16	TRBJ2-7	-	TRBV28	CASSLVSGGGSYEQYF	TGTGCCAGCAGTTTAGTGTCGGGCGGGGGGTCCTACGAGCAGTACTTC
-	12	TRBJ2-3	-	TRBV2	CASSLPPDTQYF	TGTGCCAGCAGCCTACCACCAGATACGCAGTATTTT
TRBD1	13	TRBJ2-7	-	TRBV10-3	CAIAGTATYEQYF	TGTGCCATAGCCGGGACAGCCACCTACGAGCAGTACTTC
TRBD1	13	TRBJ2-7	few	TRBV25-1	CASSDRGPYEQYF	TGTGCCAGCAGTGACAGGGGGCCCTACGAGCAGTACTTC
-	13	TRBJ1-2	-	TRBV2	CASTVQTLIGYTF	TGTGCCAGCACTGTACAAACCCTGATAGGCTACACCTTC
TRBD1	16	TRBJ2-5	-	TRBV2	CASRERDSAYQETQYF	TGTGCCAGCAGGGAAAGGGACAGTGCGTACCAAGAGACCCAGTACTTC
-	15	TRBJ1-5	-	TRBV27	CASSLQGFSNQPQHF	TGTGCCAGCAGTTTACAGGGATTTAGCAATCAGCCCCAGCATTTT
TRBD1	15	TRBJ2-2	-	TRBV4-3	CASSQRTGATGELFF	TGCGCCAGCAGCCAAAGGACAGGGGCCACCGGGGAGCTGTTTTTT
TRBD1	13	TRBJ1-2	-	TRBV28	CASSLTGRYGYTF	TGTGCCAGCAGTCTGACAGGGAGATATGGCTACACCTTC
-	16	TRBJ1-5	-	TRBV6-1	CASSERRGISNQPQHF	TGTGCCAGCAGCGAAAGACGGGGGATTAGCAATCAGCCCCAGCATTTT
TRBD1	15	TRBJ2-7	-	TRBV6-5	CASRPGTGGRYEQYF	TGTGCCAGCAGACCCGGGACAGGGGGCCGCTACGAGCAGTACTTC
TRBD1	15	TRBJ1-6	-	TRBV19	CASRTGQGGNSPLHF	TGTGCCAGTAGAACGGGACAGGGAGGGAATTCACCCCTCCACTTT
-	15	TRBJ1-5	-	TRBV19	CASSIRGNSNQPQHF	TGTGCCAGTAGTATTAGGGGGAATAGCAATCAGCCCCAGCATTTT
-	14	TRBJ2-3	-	TRBV4-3	CASSQVSSTDTQYF	TGCGCCAGCAGCCAAGTCTCGAGCACAGATACGCAGTATTTT
TRBD1	14	TRBJ1-2	-	TRBV5-1	CASSWGQGARGYTF	TGCGCCAGCAGCTGGGGCCAGGGGGCGCGTGGCTACACCTTC
TRBD2	16	TRBJ2-1	-	TRBV7-6	CASSLAIGTSDHEQFF	TGTGCCAGCAGCTTGGCGATTGGGACTAGCGACCATGAGCAGTTCTTC
-	12	TRBJ1-5	-	TRBV28	CASTATGRPQHF	TGTGCCAGCACCGCGACAGGCAGGCCCCAGCATTTT
-	15	TRBJ2-7	once	TRBV5-5	CASSLVKGPTYEQYF	TGTGCCAGCAGCTTGGTGAAGGGGCCAACCTACGAGCAGTACTTC
TRBD2	19	TRBJ2-3	-	TRBV5-4	CASSPEAGRGLALTDTQYF	TGTGCCAGCAGCCCTGAAGCCGGGCGGGGACTAGCCCTCACAGATACGCAGTATTTT
TRBD2	16	TRBJ2-7	-	TRBV4-2	CASSQGLAGGSYEQYF	TGTGCCAGCAGCCAAGGACTAGCGGGGGGTTCCTACGAGCAGTACTTC
-	14	TRBJ2-2	-	TRBV10-3	CAIREPSGTGELFF	TGTGCCATCAGGGAACCATCGGGAACCGGGGAGCTGTTTTTT
TRBD2	16	TRBJ2-5	-	TRBV19	CASSIVSGGARETQYF	TGTGCCAGTAGTATAGTAAGCGGGGGGGCCCGAGAGACCCAGTACTTC
-	13	TRBJ1-2	-	TRBV6-5	CATGTIGSYGYTF	TGTGCCACCGGGACAATCGGAAGCTATGGCTACACCTTC